This T cell receptor beta chain originates from a study of preoperative IRX-2 immunotherapy in early breast cancer. Repertoires were generated with immunoSEQ multiplex PCR, while TCRdb's copy carries only in-frame clones and drops some. The table shows approximately 100,000 clones, with 70% to 90% occurring only once. Treatment given: preoperative locoregional IRX-2 cytokine immunotherapy. Samples came from a phase Ib trial of preoperative locoregional IRX-2 cytokine immunotherapy. V was cut by 4 bases and J by 5 bases, with 15 bases left in between. This CDR3 is 15 amino acids long. The sample in question was tumor tissue, obtained after IRX-2 immunotherapy. This sequence was found in a human donor with breast cancer. This chain uses TRBV7-1 with TRBJ2-1; D is unclear. TRBV7-1 falls under the ORF class, with uncertain function. The CDR3 loop is CASSLSSGPNNEQFF. The CDR3 bases are TGTGCCAGCAGCTTATCGTCAGGACCAAACAATGAGCAGTTCTTC.